Listed below are T cell receptor beta chains from one sample, sequenced in a study of regulatory T cells in long-lasting Graves disease. TCRdb analysed the multiplex PCR reads with MiXCR anew, one entry per CDR3 protein. The sample has over 250,000 distinct CDR3 sequences; under 25% are singletons. This material consisted of peripheral blood mononuclear cells (PBMCs), taken when the disease was refractory, from a patient treated with antithyroid drugs. Receptor source: a female donor with Graves disease. CDR3s leave out the opening cysteine and the closing phenylalanine or tryptophan. Fields, in order: V gene, J gene, CDR3 protein.

>TRBV20-1|TRBJ2-7
SAAPPASEQY
>TRBV11-2|TRBJ2-7
ASSLSLISDAYEQY
>TRBV20-1|TRBJ2-2
SAGDRDGDTGELF
>TRBV7-2|TRBJ2-5
ASSLTGASGGQY
>TRBV3-1|TRBJ2-7
ASSQGHRTGSEQY
>TRBV4-3|TRBJ2-7
ASSQRRTGRNEQY
>TRBV6-5|TRBJ2-7
ASSYSGGDSSYEQY
>TRBV6-2/TRBV6-3|TRBJ2-2
ASSEPGLAGGGDTGELF
>TRBV12-3/TRBV12-4|TRBJ2-7
ASSFHTSRYEQY
>TRBV29-1|TRBJ2-7
SVGGGRALYEQY
>TRBV28|TRBJ1-2
ASSYRTDVNYGYT
>TRBV4-1|TRBJ2-7
ASSRGFLSYEQY
>TRBV28|TRBJ2-5
ASSLLIGGQETQY
>TRBV28|TRBJ2-5
ASTTPQETQY
>TRBV20-1|TRBJ2-5
SARRTPGLPGREIGWAERETQY
>TRBV28|TRBJ2-7
ASKWGLTRRSYEQY
>TRBV20-1|TRBJ2-2
SAEGIGASGELF
>TRBV11-2|TRBJ1-1
ASSSRGHTEAL
>TRBV7-8|TRBJ2-2
ASSLESPGNTGELF
>TRBV28|TRBJ2-7
ASTPGTATYEQY